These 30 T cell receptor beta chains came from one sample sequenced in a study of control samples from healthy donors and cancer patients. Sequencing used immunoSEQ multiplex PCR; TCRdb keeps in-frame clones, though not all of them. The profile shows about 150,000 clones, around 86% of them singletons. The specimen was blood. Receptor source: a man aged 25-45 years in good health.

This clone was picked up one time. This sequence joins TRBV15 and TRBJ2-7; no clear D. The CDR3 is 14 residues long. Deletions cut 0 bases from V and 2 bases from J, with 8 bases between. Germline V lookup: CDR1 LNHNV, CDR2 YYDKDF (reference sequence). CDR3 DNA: TGTGCCACCAGCAGAGAGGTGGGGACCTACGAGCAGTACTTC. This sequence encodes CATSREVGTYEQYF.

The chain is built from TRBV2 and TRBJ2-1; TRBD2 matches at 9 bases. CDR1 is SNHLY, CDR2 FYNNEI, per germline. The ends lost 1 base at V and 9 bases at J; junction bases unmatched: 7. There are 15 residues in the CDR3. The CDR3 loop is CASSEGGRAWGEQFF. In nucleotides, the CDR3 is TGTGCCAGCAGTGAAGGCGGGAGGGCATGGGGTGAGCAGTTCTTC. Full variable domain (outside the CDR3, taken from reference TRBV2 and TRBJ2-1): EPEVTQTPSHQVTQMGQEVILRCVPISNHLYFYWYRQILGQKVEFLVSFYNNEISEKSEIFDDQFSVERPDGSNFTLKIRSTKLEDSAMYFCASSEGGRAWGEQFFGPGTRLTVL.

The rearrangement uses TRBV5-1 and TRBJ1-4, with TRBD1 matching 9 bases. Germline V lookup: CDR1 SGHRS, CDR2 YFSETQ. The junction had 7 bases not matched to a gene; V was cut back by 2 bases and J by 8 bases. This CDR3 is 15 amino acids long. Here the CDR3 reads CASSFLDRGQEKLFF. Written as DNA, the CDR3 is TGCGCCAGCAGCTTTCTGGACAGGGGTCAGGAAAAACTGTTTTTT.

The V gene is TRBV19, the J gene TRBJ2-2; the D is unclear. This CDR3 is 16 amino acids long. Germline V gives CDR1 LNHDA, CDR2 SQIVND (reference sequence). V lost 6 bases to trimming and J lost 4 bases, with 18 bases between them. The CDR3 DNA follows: TGTGCCAGTAGGGGTAGGCAGGACCTTATCACCGGGGAGCTGTTTTTT. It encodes CASRGRQDLITGELFF.

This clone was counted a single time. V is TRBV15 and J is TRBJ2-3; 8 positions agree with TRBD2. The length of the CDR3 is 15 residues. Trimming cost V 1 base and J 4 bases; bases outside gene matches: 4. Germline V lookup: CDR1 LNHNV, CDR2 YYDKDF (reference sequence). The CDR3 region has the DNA TGTGCCACCAGCAGAGGGCCAGCGGGGGCAGATACGCAGTATTTT. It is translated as CATSRGPAGADTQYF.

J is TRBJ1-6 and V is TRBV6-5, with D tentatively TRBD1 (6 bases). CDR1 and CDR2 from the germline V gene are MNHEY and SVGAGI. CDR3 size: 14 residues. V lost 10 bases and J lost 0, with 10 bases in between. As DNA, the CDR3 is TGTGCCACCCGGACAGTCTCCTATAATTCACCCCTCCACTTT. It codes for CATRTVSYNSPLHF.

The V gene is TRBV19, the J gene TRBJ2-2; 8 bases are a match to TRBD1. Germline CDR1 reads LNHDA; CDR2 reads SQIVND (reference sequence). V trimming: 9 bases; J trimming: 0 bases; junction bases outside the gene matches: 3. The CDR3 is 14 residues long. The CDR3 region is CASRTGTNTGELFF. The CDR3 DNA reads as TGTGCCAGCCGGACAGGGACGAACACCGGGGAGCTGTTTTTT.

CDR3 DNA: TGTGCCAGCAGCCGCTCCGGTACTACTTACGGCACCGGGGAGCTGTTTTTT. This translates into CASSRSGTTYGTGELFF. The chain combines TRBV5-4 with TRBJ2-2, with unresolved D. The V and J ends lost 4 bases and 4 bases respectively, with 20 bases between them. Germline V lookup: CDR1 SGHNT, CDR2 YYREEE (reference sequence). The CDR3 runs to 17 residues.

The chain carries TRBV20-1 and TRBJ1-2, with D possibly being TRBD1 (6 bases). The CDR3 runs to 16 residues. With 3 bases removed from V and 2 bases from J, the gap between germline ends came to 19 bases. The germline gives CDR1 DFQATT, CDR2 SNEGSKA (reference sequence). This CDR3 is CSASLARTDLNYGYTF. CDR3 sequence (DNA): TGCAGTGCTAGTCTGGCTCGGACAGACTTGAACTATGGCTACACCTTC.

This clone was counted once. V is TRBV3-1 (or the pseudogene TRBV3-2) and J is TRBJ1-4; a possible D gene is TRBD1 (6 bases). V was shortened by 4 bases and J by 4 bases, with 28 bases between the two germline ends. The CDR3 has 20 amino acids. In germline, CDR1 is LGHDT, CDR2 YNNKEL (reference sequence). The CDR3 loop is CASSLLGVGGRGSDNEKLFF. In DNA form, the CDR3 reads TGTGCCAGCAGCCTCCTAGGAGTCGGGGGCCGAGGATCAGATAATGAAAAACTGTTTTTT.

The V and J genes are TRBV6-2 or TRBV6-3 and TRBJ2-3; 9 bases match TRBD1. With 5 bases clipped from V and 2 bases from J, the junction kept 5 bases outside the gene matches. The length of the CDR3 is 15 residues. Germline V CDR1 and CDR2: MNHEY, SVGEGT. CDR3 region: CASSAGTGSTDTQYF. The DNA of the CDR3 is TGTGCCAGCAGTGCCGGGACAGGGTCCACAGATACGCAGTATTTT.

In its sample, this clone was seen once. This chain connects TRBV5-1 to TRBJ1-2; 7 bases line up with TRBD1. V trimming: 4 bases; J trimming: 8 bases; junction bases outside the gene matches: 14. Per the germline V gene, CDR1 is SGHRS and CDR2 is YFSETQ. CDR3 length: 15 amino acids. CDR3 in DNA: TGCGCCAGCAGCCTCGAAACAGGGGCGGGAATCGGCTACACCTTC. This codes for CASSLETGAGIGYTF.

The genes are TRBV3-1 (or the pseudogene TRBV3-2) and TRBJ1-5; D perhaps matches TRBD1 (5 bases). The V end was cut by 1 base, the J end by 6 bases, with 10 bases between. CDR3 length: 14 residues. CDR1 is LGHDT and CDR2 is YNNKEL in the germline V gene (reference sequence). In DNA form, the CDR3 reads TGTGCCAGCAGCCAAGGTTCAGGGTCTCAGCCCCAGCATTTT. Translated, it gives CASSQGSGSQPQHF.

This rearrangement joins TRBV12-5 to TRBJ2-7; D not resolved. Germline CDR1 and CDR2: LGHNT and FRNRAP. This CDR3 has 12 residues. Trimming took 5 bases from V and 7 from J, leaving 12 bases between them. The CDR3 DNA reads TGTGCTAGTGGTCTCGGGTCTCTGGAGCAGTACTTC. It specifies CASGLGSLEQYF. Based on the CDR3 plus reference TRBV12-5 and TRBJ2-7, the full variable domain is DARVTQTPRHKVTEMGQEVTMRCQPILGHNTVFWYRQTMMQGLELLAYFRNRAPLDDSGMPKDRFSAEMPDATLATLKIQPSEPRDSAVYFCASGLGSLEQYFGPGTRLTVT.

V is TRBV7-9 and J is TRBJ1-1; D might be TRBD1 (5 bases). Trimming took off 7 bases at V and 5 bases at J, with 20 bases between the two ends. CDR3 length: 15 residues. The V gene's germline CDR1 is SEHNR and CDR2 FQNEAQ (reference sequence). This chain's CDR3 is CASTQPGAGGTEAFF. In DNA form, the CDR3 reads TGTGCCAGCACCCAACCCGGGGCGGGAGGGACTGAAGCTTTCTTT.

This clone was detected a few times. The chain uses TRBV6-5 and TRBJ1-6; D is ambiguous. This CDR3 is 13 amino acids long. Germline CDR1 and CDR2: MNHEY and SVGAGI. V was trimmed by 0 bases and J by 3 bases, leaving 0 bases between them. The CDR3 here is CASSYSYNSPLHF. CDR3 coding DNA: TGTGCCAGCAGTTACTCCTATAATTCACCCCTCCACTTT.

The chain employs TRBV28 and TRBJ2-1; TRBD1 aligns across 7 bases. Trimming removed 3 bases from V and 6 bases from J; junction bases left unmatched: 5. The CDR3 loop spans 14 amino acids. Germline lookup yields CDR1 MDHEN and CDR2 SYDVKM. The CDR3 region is CASSLGAGGNEQFF. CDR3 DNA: TGTGCCAGCAGTTTGGGGGCAGGGGGCAATGAGCAGTTCTTC.

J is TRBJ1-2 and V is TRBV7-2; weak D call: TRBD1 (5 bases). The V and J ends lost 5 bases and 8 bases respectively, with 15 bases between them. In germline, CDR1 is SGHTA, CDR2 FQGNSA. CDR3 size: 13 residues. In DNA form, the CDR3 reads TGTGCCAGCAGCCCCATGGGGAGGGGCGGCTACACCTTC. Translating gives CASSPMGRGGYTF.

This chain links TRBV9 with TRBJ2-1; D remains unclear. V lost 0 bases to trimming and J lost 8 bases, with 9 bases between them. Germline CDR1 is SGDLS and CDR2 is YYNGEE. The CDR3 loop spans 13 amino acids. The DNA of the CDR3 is TGTGCCAGCAGCGTAGCTCCCGCAGATGAGCAGTTCTTC. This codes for CASSVAPADEQFF. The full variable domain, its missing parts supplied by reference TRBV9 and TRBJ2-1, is DSGVTQTPKHLITATGQRVTLRCSPRSGDLSVYWYQQSLDQGLQFLIQYYNGEERAKGNILERFSAQQFPDLHSELNLSSLELGDSALYFCASSVAPADEQFFGPGTRLTVL.

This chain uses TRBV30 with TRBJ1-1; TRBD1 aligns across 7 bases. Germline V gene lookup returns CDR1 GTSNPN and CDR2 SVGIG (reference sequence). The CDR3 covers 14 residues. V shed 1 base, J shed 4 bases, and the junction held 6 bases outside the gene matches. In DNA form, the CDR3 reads TGTGCCTGGAGTGACGAGGGGGCAAGCACTGAAGCTTTCTTT. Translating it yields CAWSDEGASTEAFF.

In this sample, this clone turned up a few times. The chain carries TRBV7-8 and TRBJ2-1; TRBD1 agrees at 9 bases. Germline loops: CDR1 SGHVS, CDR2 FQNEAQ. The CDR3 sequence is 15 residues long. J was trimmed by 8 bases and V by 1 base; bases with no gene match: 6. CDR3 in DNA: TGTGCCAGCAGCTTAGGGGGGGACAGGGCGCATGAGCAGTTCTTC. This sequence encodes CASSLGGDRAHEQFF.

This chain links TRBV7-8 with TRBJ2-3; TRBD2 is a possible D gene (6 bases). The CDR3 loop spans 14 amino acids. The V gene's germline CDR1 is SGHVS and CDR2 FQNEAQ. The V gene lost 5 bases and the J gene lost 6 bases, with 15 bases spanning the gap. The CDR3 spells CASSPGTVADTQYF. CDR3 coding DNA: TGTGCCAGCAGCCCTGGGACTGTGGCGGATACGCAGTATTTT. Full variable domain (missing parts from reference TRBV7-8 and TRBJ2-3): GAGVSQSPRYKVAKRGQDVALRCDPISGHVSLFWYQQALGQGPEFLTYFQNEAQLDKSGLPSDRFFAERPEGSVSTLKIQRTQQEDSAVYLCASSPGTVADTQYFGPGTRLTVL.

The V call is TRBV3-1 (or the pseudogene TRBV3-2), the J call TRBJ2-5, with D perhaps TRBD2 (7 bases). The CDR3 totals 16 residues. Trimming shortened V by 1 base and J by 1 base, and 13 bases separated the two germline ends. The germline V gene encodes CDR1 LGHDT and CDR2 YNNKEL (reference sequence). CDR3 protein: CASSQGSGGPQETQYF. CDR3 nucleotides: TGTGCCAGCAGCCAAGGATCGGGGGGCCCCCAAGAGACCCAGTACTTC.

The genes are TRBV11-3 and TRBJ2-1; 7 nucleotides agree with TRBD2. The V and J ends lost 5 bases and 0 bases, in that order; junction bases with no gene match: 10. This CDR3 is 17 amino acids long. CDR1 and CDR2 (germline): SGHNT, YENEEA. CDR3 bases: TGTGCCAGCAGCCCCCGGGGAGCGGGGAGCTCCTACAATGAGCAGTTCTTC. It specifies CASSPRGAGSSYNEQFF. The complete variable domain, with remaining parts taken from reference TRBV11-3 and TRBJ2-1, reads EAGVVQSPRYKIIEKKQPVAFWCNPISGHNTLYWYLQNLGQGPELLIRYENEEAVDDSQLPKDRFSAERLKGVDSTLKIQPAELGDSAVYLCASSPRGAGSSYNEQFFGPGTRLTVL.

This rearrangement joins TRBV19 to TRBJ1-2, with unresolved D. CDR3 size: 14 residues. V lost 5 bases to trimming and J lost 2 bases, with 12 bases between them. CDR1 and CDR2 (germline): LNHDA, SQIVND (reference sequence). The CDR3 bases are TGTGCCAGTAGTGTGATGAGTCAGAACTATGGCTACACCTTC. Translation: CASSVMSQNYGYTF.

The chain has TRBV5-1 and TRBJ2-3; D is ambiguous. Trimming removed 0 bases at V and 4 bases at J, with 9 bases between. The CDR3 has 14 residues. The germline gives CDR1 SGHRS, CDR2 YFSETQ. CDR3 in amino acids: CASSLGLAADTQYF. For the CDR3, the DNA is TGCGCCAGCAGCTTGGGGTTAGCCGCAGATACGCAGTATTTT.

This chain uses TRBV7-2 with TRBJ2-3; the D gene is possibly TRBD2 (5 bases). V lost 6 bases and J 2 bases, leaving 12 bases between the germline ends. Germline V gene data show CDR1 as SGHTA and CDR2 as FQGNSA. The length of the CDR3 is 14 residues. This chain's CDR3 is CASRRTRDTDTQYF. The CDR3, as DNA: TGTGCCAGCAGGCGAACTAGGGACACAGATACGCAGTATTTT.

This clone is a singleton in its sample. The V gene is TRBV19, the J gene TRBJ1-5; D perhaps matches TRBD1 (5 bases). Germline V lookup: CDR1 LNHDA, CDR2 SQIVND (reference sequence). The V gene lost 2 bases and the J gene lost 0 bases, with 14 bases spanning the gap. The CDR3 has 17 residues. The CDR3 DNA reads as TGTGCCAGTAGTATACGGCAGGGAGGGTTTAGCAATCAGCCCCAGCATTTT. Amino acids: CASSIRQGGFSNQPQHF. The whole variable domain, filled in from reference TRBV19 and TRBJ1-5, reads DGGITQSPKYLFRKEGQNVTLSCEQNLNHDAMYWYRQDPGQGLRLIYYSQIVNDFQKGDIAEGYSVSREKKESFPLTVTSAQKNPTAFYLCASSIRQGGFSNQPQHFGDGTRLSIL.

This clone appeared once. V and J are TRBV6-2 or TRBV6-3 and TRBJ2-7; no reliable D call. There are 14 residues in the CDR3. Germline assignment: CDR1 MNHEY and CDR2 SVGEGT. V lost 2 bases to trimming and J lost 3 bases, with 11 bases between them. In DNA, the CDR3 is TGTGCCAGCAGTTACACCGGGCACAACTACGAGCAGTACTTC. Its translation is CASSYTGHNYEQYF.

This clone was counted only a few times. CDR3 region: CASQGTGDTGELFF. The CDR3 region has the DNA TGTGCCAGCCAGGGGACAGGCGACACCGGGGAGCTGTTTTTT. This chain connects TRBV25-1 to TRBJ2-2; 8 bases match TRBD1. Looked up from germline, CDR1 is MGHDK and CDR2 is SYGVNS. Losses at the gene ends were 8 bases for V and 3 bases for J; bases not matched to a gene: 5. The CDR3 contains 14 residues.